The 10 T cell receptor beta chains reported below all come from one sample, sequenced in a study of cytomegalovirus exposure and HLA in healthy donors. Both 60 Vbeta primers and 13 Jbeta primers went into the PCR. Data came from immunoSEQ multiplex PCR; TCRdb stores just in-frame clones and leaves some out. The data contain 90,000 to 120,000 clones, under 80% of them singletons. The sequenced sample consisted of PBMCs. All receptors derive from a woman aged 18-35 years in good health and CMV-seropositive.

The chain couples TRBV28 to TRBJ2-3; 9 nucleotides agree with TRBD1. CDR3 length: 20 amino acids. Trimming at V came to 6 bases and at J to 4 bases, leaving 23 bases not matched to a gene. Germline CDR1 and CDR2: MDHEN and SYDVKM. The DNA of the CDR3 is TGTGCCAGCAGACCCATTAGCGGACAGGGGCCGAGAGGAACCGCAGATACGCAGTATTTT. Its translation: CASRPISGQGPRGTADTQYF.

J is TRBJ2-7 and V is TRBV11-1, with 7 positions matching TRBD1. The CDR3 loop spans 15 amino acids. Germline V CDR1 and CDR2: SGHAT, FQDESV (reference sequence). Trimming at V came to 1 base and at J to 3 bases, leaving 6 bases not matched to a gene. The chain's CDR3 is CASSLDRDSYYEQYF. DNA for the CDR3: TGTGCCAGCAGCTTAGACCGGGACAGCTACTACGAGCAGTACTTC.

The chain couples TRBV9 to TRBJ2-7; weak D call: TRBD1 (6 bases). Trimming took 7 bases from V and 1 from J, leaving 18 bases between them. The CDR3 has 15 amino acids. Germline CDR1 is SGDLS and CDR2 is YYNGEE. CDR3 in amino acids: CASGPPTGPSYEQYF. The DNA for the CDR3 is TGTGCCAGCGGGCCTCCGACAGGCCCTTCCTACGAGCAGTACTTC.

The chain has TRBV29-1 and TRBJ2-7; the D gene is possibly TRBD1 (5 bases). CDR3 length equals 12 residues. Trimming pared 4 bases from V and 3 bases from J, leaving 10 bases between. Germline V lookup: CDR1 SQVTM, CDR2 ANQGSEA. The DNA of the CDR3 is TGCAGCGTTGCATACCAGGGCTACGAGCAGTACTTC. It specifies CSVAYQGYEQYF.

This rearrangement joins TRBV7-2 to TRBJ2-3; D possibly corresponds to TRBD2 (7 bases). The V gene lost 6 bases and the J gene lost 5 bases, with 18 bases spanning the gap. Germline CDR1 and CDR2: SGHTA and FQGNSA. The CDR3 is 15 amino acids. CDR3 sequence reads: CASSQQGGLVDTQYF. CDR3 DNA: TGTGCCAGCAGTCAACAGGGAGGGCTAGTAGATACGCAGTATTTT.

The table lists this clone with a few counts. The chain couples TRBV13 to TRBJ2-3, with D maybe TRBD2 (6 bases). V lost 0 bases and J lost 4, with 11 bases in between. CDR3 size: 15 residues. The germline V gene has CDR1 PRHDT and CDR2 FYEKMQ (reference sequence). CDR3 bases: TGTGCCAGCAGCTTAGGAATCGGAGGGGCAGATACGCAGTATTTT. Translation: CASSLGIGGADTQYF.

V usage is TRBV9 and J usage is TRBJ2-5; 8 positions agree with TRBD2. V gave up 4 bases and J gave up 5 bases; unmatched junction bases: 7. This CDR3 has 14 residues. CDR1 is SGDLS, CDR2 YYNGEE, per germline. CDR3 DNA: TGTGCCAGCAGCAGAGCGGGAGTGGCGGAGACCCAGTACTTC. Protein product: CASSRAGVAETQYF.

V is TRBV5-1 and J is TRBJ2-7; 11 positions agree with TRBD1. The CDR3 consists of 13 residues. V was pared by 4 bases and J by 6 bases, with 3 bases of the junction left unmatched. The V gene's germline CDR1 is SGHRS and CDR2 YFSETQ. The DNA of the CDR3 is TGCGCCAGCAGCAGGGGACAGGGGGGCGAGCAGTACTTC. It yields the protein CASSRGQGGEQYF.

This clone was counted only a few times. The chain has TRBV7-2 and TRBJ1-6; D is unresolved. Germline CDR1 and CDR2: SGHTA and FQGNSA. Trimming left V 4 bases short and J 7 bases short, with 8 bases between. This CDR3 is built from 13 residues. Here the CDR3 DNA reads TGTGCCAGCAGCTCTCACAGAAATTCACCCCTCCACTTT. Translation: CASSSHRNSPLHF.

The chain joins TRBV19 to TRBJ2-7, with 11 positions matching TRBD2. Germline CDR1 and CDR2: LNHDA and SQIVND (reference sequence). The length of the CDR3 is 15 residues. V trimming: 4 bases; J trimming: 3 bases; junction bases outside the gene matches: 5. The DNA for the CDR3 is TGTGCCAGTAGTACGGCTAGCGGGAGGCTCTACGAGCAGTACTTC. Translation gives CASSTASGRLYEQYF.